Sequencing of this T cell receptor beta chain was carried out in a study of control samples from healthy donors and cancer patients. Germline lookup yields CDR1 SGHRS and CDR2 YFSETQ. Trimming removed 5 bases from V and 7 bases from J, with 18 bases in between. The CDR3 runs 14 residues. This table comes from immunoSEQ multiplex PCR, and its TCRdb copy is limited to in-frame clones, with some not included. The table includes 80,000 or so clones, 85% to 95% detected once. The V and J genes are TRBV5-1 and TRBJ2-5; D is possibly TRBD2 (5 bases). The receptor comes from a woman aged 40-49 years in good health. The source material was blood. The CDR3 loop reads CASRPRLGVGTQYF. CDR3 nucleotide sequence: TGCGCCAGCAGACCCCGACTCGGGGTAGGGACCCAGTACTTC.